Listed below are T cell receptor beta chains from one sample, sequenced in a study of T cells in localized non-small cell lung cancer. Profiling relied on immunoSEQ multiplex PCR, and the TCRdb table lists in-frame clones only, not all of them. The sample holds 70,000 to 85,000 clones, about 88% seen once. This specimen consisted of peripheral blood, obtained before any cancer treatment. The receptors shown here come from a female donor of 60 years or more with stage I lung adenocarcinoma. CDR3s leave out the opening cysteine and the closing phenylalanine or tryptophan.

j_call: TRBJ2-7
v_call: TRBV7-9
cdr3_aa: ASSLRTSGGRAYEQY

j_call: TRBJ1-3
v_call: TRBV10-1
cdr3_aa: ASSEGGTSSGNTIY

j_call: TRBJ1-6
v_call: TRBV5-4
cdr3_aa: ASSLTGELLNSPLH

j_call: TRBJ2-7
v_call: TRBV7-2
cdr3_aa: ASSLVRVNEQY

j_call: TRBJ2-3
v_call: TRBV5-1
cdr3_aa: ASSEGLAGRTDTQY

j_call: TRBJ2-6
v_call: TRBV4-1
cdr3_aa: ASSQDPGGSGANVLT

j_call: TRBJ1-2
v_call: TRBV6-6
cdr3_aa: ASRGDRNYGYT

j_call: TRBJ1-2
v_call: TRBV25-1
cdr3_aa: ASSGASPERTYGYT

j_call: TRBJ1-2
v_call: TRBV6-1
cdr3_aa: ASSDQTIQGLNGYT

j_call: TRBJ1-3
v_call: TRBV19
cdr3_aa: ATRLSTGGLSGNTIY

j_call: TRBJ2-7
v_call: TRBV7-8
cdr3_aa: ASSFRGSYEQY

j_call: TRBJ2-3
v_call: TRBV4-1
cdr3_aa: ASSQGLAGSTDTQY

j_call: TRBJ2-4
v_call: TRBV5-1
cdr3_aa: ASSTSTGGENIQY

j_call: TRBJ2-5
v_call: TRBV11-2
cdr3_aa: ASSFGVGETQY

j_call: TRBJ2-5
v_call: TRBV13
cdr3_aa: ASSFDRGETQY

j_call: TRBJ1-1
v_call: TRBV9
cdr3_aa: ASSRLNGLNTEAF

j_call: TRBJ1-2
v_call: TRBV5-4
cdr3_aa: ASSPSGNYGYT

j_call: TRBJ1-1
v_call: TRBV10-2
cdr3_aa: ASRETGGGTEAF

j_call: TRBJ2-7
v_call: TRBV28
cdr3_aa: ASSMSGPYEQY

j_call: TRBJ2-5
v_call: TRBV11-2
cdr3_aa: ASSSGTRETQY

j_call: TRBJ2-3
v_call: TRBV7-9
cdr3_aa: ASSLPLDTQY

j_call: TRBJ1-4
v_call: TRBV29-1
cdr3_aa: SVHLVYFPEKLF

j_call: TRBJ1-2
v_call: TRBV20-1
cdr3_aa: SATWGYGYT